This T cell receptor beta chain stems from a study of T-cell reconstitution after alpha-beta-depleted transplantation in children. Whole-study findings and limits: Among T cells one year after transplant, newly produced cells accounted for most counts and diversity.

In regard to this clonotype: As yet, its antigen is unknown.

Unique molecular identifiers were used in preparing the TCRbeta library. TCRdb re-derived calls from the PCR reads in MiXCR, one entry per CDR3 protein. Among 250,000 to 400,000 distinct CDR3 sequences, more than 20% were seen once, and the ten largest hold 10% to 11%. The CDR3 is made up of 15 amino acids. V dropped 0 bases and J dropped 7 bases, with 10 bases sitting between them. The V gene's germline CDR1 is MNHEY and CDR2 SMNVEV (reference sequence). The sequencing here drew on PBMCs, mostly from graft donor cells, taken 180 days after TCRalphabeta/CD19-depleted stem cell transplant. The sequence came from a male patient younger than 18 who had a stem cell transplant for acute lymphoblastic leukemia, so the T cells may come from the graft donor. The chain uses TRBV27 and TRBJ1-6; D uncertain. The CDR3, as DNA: TGTGCCAGCAGTTTATCGCGCAGACGGAATTCACCCCTCCACTTT. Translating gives CASSLSRRRNSPLHF.